Below, 18 T cell receptor beta chains from the same sample are listed, as sequenced in a study of T cells in Graves' hyperthyroidism and ophthalmopathy. Researchers took RNA transcripts and amplified the TCR beta CDR3 regions from them. The HTBI primer set drove a first-round RT-PCR of the TCR CDR3. TCRdb itself ran the multiplex PCR reads through MiXCR, one entry per CDR3 protein. The sample has a few hundred thousand distinct CDR3 sequences, 15% to 18% seen once. Source material: blood. The source of these receptors is a woman aged 25-40 years with Graves' hyperthyroidism.

This clonotype was recorded at least ten times. This chain uses TRBV20-1 with TRBJ2-1, with D perhaps matching TRBD2 (6 bases). V lost 5 bases, J lost 8 bases, and 16 bases lay in between. Germline loops: CDR1 DFQATT, CDR2 SNEGSKA (reference sequence). The CDR3 covers 13 residues. The CDR3 spells CSAQEGRVDEQFF. The CDR3 DNA is TGCAGTGCTCAGGAGGGACGCGTCGATGAGCAGTTCTTC.

The chain is built from TRBV24-1 and TRBJ2-7, with D maybe TRBD2 (5 bases). Trimming cost V 1 base and J 4 bases, with 16 bases left between them. From germline, CDR1 is KGHDR and CDR2 SFDVKD. CDR3 length: 16 amino acids. The CDR3 spells CATSDFGGWTQYEQYF. The CDR3 DNA reads as TGTGCCACCAGTGATTTTGGCGGGTGGACCCAGTACGAGCAGTACTTC.

Of note for this clonotype: It may be a read error: a sequence one base away is much more abundant. V and J are TRBV6-1 and TRBJ1-4; 10 positions match TRBD1. The CDR3 is 14 amino acids. Germline lookup yields CDR1 MNHNS and CDR2 SASEGT. Trimming cost V 11 bases and J 3 bases; bases outside gene matches: 6. The CDR3 loop reads CASWTGGSNEKLFF. CDR3 coding DNA: TGTGCCTCCTGGACAGGGGGATCTAATGAAAAACTGTTTTTT.

This clonotype has a count of ten or more. The rearrangement joins TRBV12-3 or TRBV12-4 to TRBJ2-3, with 14 bases lining up with TRBD2. The CDR3 is 20 amino acids. Trimming removed 8 bases from V and 1 base from J; junction bases left unmatched: 17. The CDR3 loop is CASAAHPGLAGVRGTDTQYF. The DNA for the CDR3 is TGTGCCAGCGCAGCCCACCCGGGACTAGCGGGAGTACGTGGCACAGATACGCAGTATTTT.

J is TRBJ1-2 and V is TRBV29-1; possible D gene TRBD1, 6 bases. V was trimmed by 4 bases and J by 1 base, leaving 13 bases between them. The CDR3 is 14 residues long. Per germline, CDR1 SQVTM and CDR2 ANQGSEA. The CDR3 DNA reads TGCAGCGTTGGTCAACAGGGACATAACTATGGCTACACCTTC. Translation gives CSVGQQGHNYGYTF. Drawing the rest from reference TRBV29-1 and TRBJ1-2, the complete variable domain is SAVISQKPSRDICQRGTSLTIQCQVDSQVTMMFWYRQQPGQSLTLIATANQGSEATYESGFVIDKFPISRPNLTFSTLTVSNMSPEDSSIYLCSVGQQGHNYGYTFGSGTRLTVV.

There are many counts of this clonotype. The V call is TRBV6-1, the J call TRBJ1-2, with D possibly TRBD1 on 5 matching bases. This CDR3 region has 16 residues. Looked up from germline, CDR1 is MNHNS and CDR2 is SASEGT. With 2 bases removed from V and 4 bases from J, the gap between germline ends came to 17 bases. As DNA, the CDR3 is TGTGCCAGCAGTGAACAATGGGACTTCCTATTCTATGGCTACACCTTC. This encodes CASSEQWDFLFYGYTF.

CDR3 nucleotides: TGTGCCAGCAGCGTGGTGGAGACAGGAGTCGCGGGGTCTTCCATCGGGGAGCTGTTTTTT. As protein: CASSVVETGVAGSSIGELFF. The chain has TRBV4-2 and TRBJ2-2; TRBD1 or TRBD2 may be the D gene (6 bases each). Germline assignment: CDR1 LGHNA and CDR2 YNFKEQ. This CDR3 contains 20 residues. With 5 bases removed from V and 7 bases from J, the gap between germline ends came to 32 bases.

This clonotype came up a few times. V and J are TRBV7-9 and TRBJ2-3; the D gene is possibly TRBD1 (5 bases). Germline values: CDR1 SEHNR, CDR2 FQNEAQ (reference sequence). V dropped 1 base and J dropped 1 base, with 9 bases sitting between them. This CDR3 has 15 amino acids. The CDR3 reads CASSLGGPRTDTQYF. DNA for the CDR3: TGTGCCAGCAGCTTAGGGGGCCCCCGCACAGATACGCAGTATTTT.

This clonotype was detected only a few times. V gene TRBV3-1 combines with J gene TRBJ2-1; D not certain. Trimming cost V 5 bases and J 1 base, with 6 bases left between them. There are 13 residues in the CDR3. The germline CDR1 and CDR2 sequences are LGHDT and YNNKEL (reference sequence). CDR3 in DNA: TGTGCCAGCAGCTCCCGTTCCTACAATGAGCAGTTCTTC. It translates to CASSSRSYNEQFF.

This clonotype was detected many times. The V call is TRBV3-1, the J call TRBJ1-1, with TRBD1 as a possible D gene (5 bases). The CDR3 extends over 17 amino acids. Germline V gives CDR1 LGHDT, CDR2 YNNKEL (reference sequence). With 4 bases removed from V and 1 base from J, the gap between germline ends came to 19 bases. The CDR3 coding sequence is TGTGCCAGCAGCCGGGCCTCCCGGGGGGACGGGAACACTGAAGCTTTCTTT. Residues: CASSRASRGDGNTEAFF.

The J gene is TRBJ1-1, the V gene TRBV29-1; D not certain. CDR1 SQVTM and CDR2 ANQGSEA come from the germline V gene. V shed 6 bases and J shed 3 bases, with 5 bases lying between them. The CDR3 covers 10 residues. The DNA of the CDR3 is TGCAGCGTACTGGACACTGAAGCTTTCTTT. Translation gives CSVLDTEAFF.

The V call is TRBV10-1, the J call TRBJ2-1, with D possibly TRBD2 on 6 matching bases. CDR3 size: 12 residues. The germline V and J ends were trimmed by 8 bases and 7 bases, with 12 bases remaining between them. Germline V gene lookup returns CDR1 WNHNN and CDR2 SYGVQD (reference sequence). The DNA of the CDR3 is TGCGCCAGCCAGGAGGGAGAAAATGAGCAGTTCTTC. Translated, it gives CASQEGENEQFF.

The table lists this clonotype with many counts. CDR3 loop: CASSLGTTFGTDTQYF. The DNA of the CDR3 is TGTGCCAGCAGCTTAGGCACGACCTTCGGCACAGATACGCAGTATTTT. This chain links TRBV13 with TRBJ2-3, with D unclear. Per the germline V gene, CDR1 is PRHDT and CDR2 is FYEKMQ (reference sequence). Trimming cost V 0 bases and J 1 base, with 11 bases left between them. The CDR3 contains 16 residues.

The chain links TRBV11-2 to TRBJ1-6; D perhaps matches TRBD1 (6 bases). Germline values: CDR1 SGHAT, CDR2 FQNNGV. V was shortened by 5 bases and J by 7 bases, with 15 bases between the two germline ends. This CDR3 comprises 15 residues. The CDR3 DNA follows: TGTGCCAGCAGCGTATCGACAGGAGGAAATTCACCCCTCCACTTT. Translating gives CASSVSTGGNSPLHF.

The chain is built from TRBV6-1 and TRBJ2-5, with 10 bases that match TRBD1. The germline CDR1 and CDR2 sequences are MNHNS and SASEGT. Germline trimming cut 3 bases from V and 1 base from J; bases unmatched to any gene: 5. This CDR3 comprises 16 residues. The CDR3 protein is CASSDRDRGAQETQYF. In nucleotides, the CDR3 is TGTGCCAGCAGTGACCGGGACAGGGGAGCCCAAGAGACCCAGTACTTC.

This rearrangement joins TRBV4-2 to TRBJ1-6; 7 bases match TRBD1. From germline, CDR1 is LGHNA and CDR2 YNFKEQ. V trimming: 0 bases; J trimming: 8 bases; junction bases outside the gene matches: 4. This CDR3 has 15 amino acids. The CDR3 sequence is CASSQETGIDSPLHF. CDR3 in DNA: TGTGCCAGCAGCCAAGAGACAGGGATCGATTCACCCCTCCACTTT.

This clonotype was recorded at least ten times. The chain employs TRBV24-1 and TRBJ2-7, with 7 nucleotides matching TRBD2. Germline loops: CDR1 KGHDR, CDR2 SFDVKD. The CDR3 spans 13 residues. V lost 3 bases, J lost 9 bases, and 7 bases stayed unmatched. The CDR3 DNA follows: TGTGCCACCAGTGATAGCGGGGAGCTTCGGCAGTACTTC. Amino acids: CATSDSGELRQYF.

This clonotype was picked up many times. This rearrangement joins TRBV12-3 or TRBV12-4 to TRBJ2-1, with D perhaps matching TRBD2 (5 bases). The CDR3 consists of 16 residues. V was shortened by 1 base and J by 7 bases, with 17 bases between the two germline ends. The CDR3 protein is CASSLGLEALGNEQFF. Here the CDR3 DNA reads TGTGCCAGCAGTTTAGGTCTGGAGGCGCTTGGGAATGAGCAGTTCTTC.